This entry concerns a single T cell receptor beta chain. Its antigen is undetermined. The sample originates from a study of shared clonotypes between healthy human individuals. General observations from the study: Approximately 5% of naive CD4 clonotypes were shared across a few donors. Generation probabilities were higher for clonotypes shared across all four sorted-subset donors than for unshared ones.

The germline gives CDR1 SGDLS, CDR2 YYNGEE. Trimming took off 3 bases at V and 8 bases at J, with 23 bases between the two ends. CDR3 length equals 16 residues. Only in-frame clones appear in the TCRdb table, and some are missing; sequencing was by immunoSEQ multiplex PCR. The sample holds roughly 2.5 million clones, around 94% seen once. The receptor's source is a man aged 18 to 29 in good health. The chain uses TRBV9 and TRBJ2-5; D possibly corresponds to TRBD2 (6 bases). Source material: naive CD4+ T cells sorted from blood. The subset was: CD45RA+ positively selected. The CDR3 protein is CASSESGREGFLTQYF. Here the CDR3 DNA reads TGTGCCAGCAGCGAAAGCGGGCGCGAAGGGTTTCTAACCCAGTACTTC.